These 9 T cell receptor beta chains originate from one sample sequenced in a study of T cell changes during pregnancy in multiple sclerosis (dated by TCRdb to about 2019). Receptor amplification or capture employed the immunoSEQ multiplex PCR assay. Sourced from immuneACCESS, this table was stored by TCRdb with only in-frame sequences that have V and J called. A share of the clones is absent; for the studies checked, an unresolved V gene accounts for under half, and the remainder has no known explanation. The sample table records over 35,000 clones; 90% of these occur just once. Of the sample, 0.4% to 0.6% is held by the ten largest clones. The material was CD4+ T cells from peripheral blood mononuclear cells, obtained in the first trimester of pregnancy. The receptors derive from a female donor in good health, enrolled as a control in a pregnancy study.

The chain couples TRBV7-2 to TRBJ2-5; 7 nucleotides match TRBD2. Germline CDR1 is SGHTA and CDR2 is FQGNSA. The CDR3 is 16 amino acids. Trimming removed 2 bases from V and 0 bases from J; junction bases left unmatched: 6. The CDR3 loop reads CASSLHPAGYQETQYF. DNA for the CDR3: TGTGCCAGCAGCTTACATCCAGCGGGGTACCAAGAGACCCAGTACTTC.

The gene calls are TRBV6-6 and TRBJ2-7; 14 nucleotides match TRBD2. Germline V gene lookup returns CDR1 MNHNY and CDR2 SVGAGI (reference sequence). This CDR3 is 15 amino acids long. With V trimmed by 6 bases and J by 2 bases, 3 bases remained unmatched. In DNA, the CDR3 is TGTGCCAGCAGGCCGACTAGCGGGGGGGCCTACGAGCAGTACTTC. Protein: CASRPTSGGAYEQYF.

The chain combines TRBV9 with TRBJ1-1; D is undetermined. V lost 0 bases and J 0 bases, leaving 9 bases between the germline ends. Germline-derived CDR1 and CDR2 are SGDLS and YYNGEE. This CDR3 has 15 residues. CDR3: CASSVGAELNTEAFF. Here the CDR3 DNA reads TGTGCCAGCAGCGTAGGGGCAGAGCTGAACACTGAAGCTTTCTTT.

The chain employs TRBV6-5 and TRBJ1-1; TRBD1 matches 8 bases. J lost 1 base, V lost 2 bases, and 6 bases had no gene match. The CDR3 is 16 amino acids. Germline assignment: CDR1 MNHEY and CDR2 SVGAGI. CDR3 in DNA: TGTGCCAGCAGTTACGGGACAGGAACCACGAACACTGAAGCTTTCTTT. It codes for CASSYGTGTTNTEAFF.

V is TRBV4-2 and J is TRBJ2-5; 7 nucleotides line up with TRBD2. CDR1 is LGHNA, CDR2 YNFKEQ, per germline. The junction had 10 bases not matched to a gene; V was cut back by 1 base and J by 5 bases. This CDR3 is 16 amino acids long. In DNA form, the CDR3 reads TGTGCCAGCAGCCAAGGTGGCGGAACAGCGGGGGAGACCCAGTACTTC. This encodes CASSQGGGTAGETQYF.

The CDR3 coding sequence is TGTGCCAGCAGCTTTTCGGGGGGGCGGTATAATTCACCCCTCCACTTT. Translated, it gives CASSFSGGRYNSPLHF. V gene TRBV7-3 combines with J gene TRBJ1-6, with D maybe TRBD1 (6 bases). V was trimmed by 3 bases and J by 4 bases, leaving 13 bases between them. Germline loops: CDR1 SGHTA, CDR2 FQGTGA. The length of the CDR3 is 16 residues.

The rearrangement links TRBV5-8 to TRBJ2-1, with TRBD2 identical over 10 bases. With 2 bases clipped from V and 9 bases from J, the junction kept 5 bases outside the gene matches. The CDR3 contains 14 residues. CDR1 is SGHTS, CDR2 YDEGEE, per germline. CDR3 protein: CASSLAGGPVEQFF. The CDR3 region has the DNA TGTGCCAGCAGCTTAGCGGGGGGGCCAGTTGAGCAGTTCTTC.

CDR3 amino acids: CASSLELAANTGELFF. In DNA form, the CDR3 reads TGTGCCAGCAGCTTAGAGTTGGCAGCGAACACCGGGGAGCTGTTTTTT. The rearrangement uses TRBV7-6 and TRBJ2-2; D remains ambiguous. Trimming cost V 1 base and J 0 bases, with 9 bases left between them. CDR3 length: 16 residues. Germline CDR1 is SGHVS and CDR2 is FNYEAQ.

The V and J genes are TRBV11-2 and TRBJ1-3; TRBD1 agrees at 8 bases. The CDR3 length is 17 residues. V was pared by 1 base and J by 0 bases, with 5 bases of the junction left unmatched. Per germline, CDR1 SGHAT and CDR2 FQNNGV. In nucleotides, the CDR3 is TGTGCCAGCAGCTTAGTAGGGGACAGGATCTCTGGAAACACCATATATTTT. Amino acid sequence: CASSLVGDRISGNTIYF.